Below, 22 T cell receptor beta chains from the same sample are listed, as sequenced in a study of CD8 T cells in Susac syndrome. RNA in amounts of about 0.5 to 1 ug was reverse transcribed with random hexamers. TCRdb reanalysed the immunoSEQ multiplex PCR reads using MiXCR and keeps one entry per CDR3 protein. The repertoire holds under 150,000 distinct CDR3 sequences, with approximately 79% as singletons. Sequenced: CD8+ T cells from PBMCs. Receptors were obtained from a human donor with multiple sclerosis.

This clonotype was counted between two and nine times. The chain uses TRBV10-3 and TRBJ1-5, with 8 bases matching TRBD1. CDR1 is ENHRY, CDR2 SYGVKD, per germline. This CDR3 is built from 13 residues. J was trimmed by 7 bases and V by 5 bases; bases with no gene match: 4. The CDR3 DNA reads as TGTGCCATCAGTCCGACAGGGGTCCAGCCCCAGCATTTT. It specifies CAISPTGVQPQHF.

The V call is TRBV5-1, the J call TRBJ1-2, with D unclear. CDR3 length: 14 amino acids. V lost 4 bases, J lost 2 bases, and 12 bases lay in between. CDR1 SGHRS and CDR2 YFSETQ come from the germline V gene. This chain's CDR3 is CASSLAWENYGYTF. The CDR3 DNA reads as TGCGCCAGCAGCCTGGCATGGGAGAACTATGGCTACACCTTC.

This clonotype showed up just once. This clone may be a read error of a much larger clone one base away. The genes are TRBV4-1 and TRBJ2-2; 14 bases align to TRBD2. The V segment lost 3 bases and the J segment 9 bases; nucleotides outside the gene matches: 3. Germline lookup yields CDR1 MGHRA and CDR2 YSYEKL. The CDR3 loop spans 15 amino acids. CDR3: CASSQTSGGARELFF. The CDR3 DNA sequence: TGCGCCAGCAGCCAGACTAGCGGGGGGGCCAGGGAGCTGTTTTTT.

The chain links TRBV4-1 to TRBJ1-1; no clear D. The ends were cut back, 3 bases at V and 1 base at J, with 9 bases in the middle. The CDR3 loop spans 14 amino acids. CDR1 is MGHRA and CDR2 is YSYEKL in the germline V gene. The CDR3 reads CASSHLTTNTEAFF. CDR3 DNA sequence: TGCGCCAGCAGCCACCTGACTACGAACACTGAAGCTTTCTTT.

The chain employs TRBV7-9 and TRBJ2-1, with D unresolved. In germline, CDR1 is SEHNR, CDR2 FQNEAQ (reference sequence). V was trimmed by 5 bases and J by 2 bases, leaving 16 bases between them. The CDR3 is 16 amino acids. The CDR3 region is CASSPGHPPPYNEQFF. CDR3 nucleotide sequence: TGTGCCAGCAGCCCGGGCCATCCCCCCCCCTACAATGAGCAGTTCTTC.

The V call is TRBV7-9, the J call TRBJ2-1; 7 nucleotides align to TRBD2. V lost 4 bases and J lost 15; bases outside the gene matches: 6. The CDR3 spans 11 residues. CDR1 and CDR2 (germline): SEHNR, FQNEAQ (reference sequence). CDR3 DNA: TGTGCCAGCAGCTCTGGACTAGTATGGTTCTTC. Translated: CASSSGLVWFF. The full variable domain, in which reference TRBV7-9 and TRBJ2-1 provide the parts outside the CDR3, is DTGVSQNPRHKITKRGQNVTFRCDPISEHNRLYWYRQTLGQGPEFLTYFQNEAQLEKSRLLSDRFSAERPKGSFSTLEIQRTEQGDSAMYLCASSSGLVWFFGPGTRLTVL.

The chain recombines TRBV5-5 with TRBJ1-4; D remains unclear. CDR1 and CDR2 (germline): SGHKS, YYEKEE (reference sequence). The CDR3 totals 16 residues. V shed 0 bases and J shed 0 bases, with 9 bases lying between them. The CDR3 DNA follows: TGTGCCAGCAGCTTGGAATATCCCTCAACTAATGAAAAACTGTTTTTT. Translation gives CASSLEYPSTNEKLFF.

Only a few counts were recorded for this clonotype. The chain joins TRBV7-8 to TRBJ2-3; 9 positions agree with TRBD2. The CDR3 loop spans 17 amino acids. With 5 bases clipped from V and 2 bases from J, the junction kept 11 bases outside the gene matches. The germline gives CDR1 SGHVS, CDR2 FQNEAQ. The CDR3 coding sequence is TGTGCCAGCAGCCCGAGGGTAGCGGGGGCCCTCACAGATACGCAGTATTTT. This sequence encodes CASSPRVAGALTDTQYF.

The chain links TRBV4-2 to TRBJ1-2; no definite D call. Germline CDR1 and CDR2: LGHNA and YNFKEQ. V lost 2 bases and J lost 6, with 16 bases in between. The CDR3 sequence is 15 residues long. The CDR3 reads CASSQKQTLSDGYTF. DNA for the CDR3: TGTGCCAGCAGCCAAAAACAGACATTGTCAGATGGCTACACCTTC.

The chain combines TRBV6-5 with TRBJ1-1; D is undetermined. Trimming pared 3 bases from V and 1 base from J, leaving 6 bases between. The germline V gene encodes CDR1 MNHEY and CDR2 SVGAGI. The CDR3 is 13 amino acids. In nucleotides, the CDR3 is TGTGCCAGCAGTTATGGCCAGAACACTGAAGCTTTCTTT. Translating it yields CASSYGQNTEAFF.

The chain recombines TRBV24-1 with TRBJ2-1; D tentatively fits TRBD1 or TRBD2 (5 bases each). V shed 3 bases and J shed 5 bases, with 13 bases lying between them. The CDR3 spans 15 residues. CDR1 KGHDR and CDR2 SFDVKD come from the germline V gene. The CDR3 loop is CATSDGDLTNNEQFF. CDR3 in DNA: TGTGCCACCAGTGATGGGGACCTAACAAACAATGAGCAGTTCTTC.

The chain couples TRBV20-1 to TRBJ2-1; D may be TRBD1 (6 bases). Germline V lookup: CDR1 DFQATT, CDR2 SNEGSKA (reference sequence). This CDR3 has 17 amino acids. Trimming stripped 5 bases from V and 0 bases from J, with 20 bases between. The CDR3 spells CSAFDRTTVSSYNEQFF. The CDR3 DNA is TGCAGTGCTTTCGACAGGACCACAGTAAGCTCCTACAATGAGCAGTTCTTC.

The chain combines TRBV7-9 with TRBJ1-2, with D tentatively TRBD1 (5 bases). V lost 3 bases, J lost 7 bases, and 18 bases lay in between. Germline V gives CDR1 SEHNR, CDR2 FQNEAQ (reference sequence). The CDR3 is 15 residues long. The CDR3 DNA is TGTGCCAGCAGCTTGGCTCTCTCGACGGGGCTTGGCTACACCTTC. Its protein is CASSLALSTGLGYTF.

This clonotype came up once. This sequence joins TRBV5-1 and TRBJ1-2; TRBD1 is a possible D gene (5 bases). V shed 2 bases and J shed 5 bases, with 10 bases lying between them. Germline V gene sequence: CDR1 SGHRS, CDR2 YFSETQ. This CDR3 is built from 13 residues. This chain's CDR3 is CASSLTGSYGYTF. The CDR3 DNA sequence: TGCGCCAGCAGCTTAACAGGATCTTATGGCTACACCTTC.

V usage is TRBV28 and J usage is TRBJ1-2; 12 bases match TRBD1. Germline V gives CDR1 MDHEN, CDR2 SYDVKM. The CDR3 spans 17 residues. V gave up 6 bases and J gave up 8 bases; unmatched junction bases: 16. The CDR3 coding sequence is TGTGCCAGCAGCGCGCCGGGACAGGGGGCTTCGGGTCGGGGCTACACCTTC. Translation gives CASSAPGQGASGRGYTF.

This clonotype was seen a single time. The chain uses TRBV20-1 and TRBJ2-2, with D unresolved. From germline, CDR1 is DFQATT and CDR2 SNEGSKA (reference sequence). V lost 3 bases and J lost 5, with 10 bases in between. This CDR3 comprises 13 residues. This CDR3 is CSASAYETGELFF. The DNA of the CDR3 is TGCAGTGCTAGTGCCTATGAAACCGGGGAGCTGTTTTTT.

This clonotype was recorded a few times. The gene calls are TRBV6-5 and TRBJ1-1; a possible D gene is TRBD1 (6 bases). Germline CDR1 is MNHEY and CDR2 is SVGAGI. Trimming left V 2 bases short and J 0 bases short, with 13 bases between. The CDR3 covers 16 residues. The CDR3 spells CASSYPRDIMNTEAFF. In DNA form, the CDR3 reads TGTGCCAGCAGTTACCCGAGGGACATTATGAACACTGAAGCTTTCTTT.

This clonotype is a singleton in its sample. This chain uses TRBV29-1 with TRBJ1-1; TRBD1 agrees at 9 bases. The CDR3 sequence is 11 residues long. J gave up 10 bases and V 7 bases, and 7 bases lay outside the gene matches. From germline, CDR1 is SQVTM and CDR2 ANQGSEA. The CDR3 DNA is TGCAGCGCTACAGGGGGCTTCGGAGCTTTCTTT. The encoded protein is CSATGGFGAFF.

The chain combines TRBV19 with TRBJ2-1, with 7 bases lining up with TRBD2. The CDR3 consists of 14 residues. Germline V gene lookup returns CDR1 LNHDA and CDR2 SQIVND (reference sequence). V trimming: 5 bases; J trimming: 3 bases; junction bases outside the gene matches: 4. The CDR3 sequence is CASSAGELYNEQFF. In DNA form, the CDR3 reads TGTGCCAGTAGTGCGGGGGAACTCTACAATGAGCAGTTCTTC.

This clonotype was counted a single time. The chain employs TRBV13 and TRBJ1-1; TRBD1 aligns across 9 bases. The ends lost 6 bases at V and 1 base at J; junction bases unmatched: 9. CDR3 size: 16 residues. Germline values: CDR1 PRHDT, CDR2 FYEKMQ (reference sequence). DNA for the CDR3: TGTGCCAGCAGTCAAGTTACAGGGGGCGAGAACACTGAAGCTTTCTTT. Protein sequence: CASSQVTGGENTEAFF.

The V gene is TRBV6-2 or TRBV6-3, the J gene TRBJ1-2; D is undetermined. Trimming stripped 0 bases from V and 4 bases from J, with 15 bases between. Germline CDR1 reads MNHEY; CDR2 reads SVGEGT. This CDR3 is 16 amino acids long. CDR3 DNA: TGTGCCAGCAGTTACTCGAAGTGGGGTCTTTTCTATGGCTACACCTTC. Protein sequence: CASSYSKWGLFYGYTF.

This chain links TRBV4-1 with TRBJ2-3, with D possibly matching TRBD2 (6 bases). CDR1 MGHRA and CDR2 YSYEKL come from the germline V gene. This CDR3 has 14 amino acids. V shed 1 base and J shed 4 bases, with 9 bases lying between them. The DNA of the CDR3 is TGCGCCAGCAGCCAAGGACTAGGGGCAGATACGCAGTATTTT. Its protein is CASSQGLGADTQYF.